This TCR beta chain was recovered during a study of response to subunit inactivated influenza vaccine. A single record per CDR3 protein comes from TCRdb applying MiXCR to the RT-PCR reads. The sample yields some 850,000 distinct CDR3 sequences, under 20% seen once. In germline, CDR1 is MNHNY, CDR2 SVGAGI (reference sequence). The CDR3 has 13 residues. Trimming took 5 bases from V and 6 from J, leaving 13 bases between them. V usage is TRBV6-6 and J usage is TRBJ1-1, with D possibly TRBD1 on 6 matching bases. The material was PBMCs from blood, obtained 4 to 6 days after vaccination. This clonotype was obtained from a man aged 50 to 60 who received an inactivated influenza vaccine. CDR3 bases: TGTGCCAGCAGTCCTCAGGGGAGTTCTGAAGCTTTCTTT. This codes for CASSPQGSSEAFF.